Presented here are 14 T cell receptor beta chains from one specimen sequenced in a study of human T cells and chemical hapten exposure. TCRdb re-called the RACE reads with MiXCR, one entry per CDR3 protein. Here the sample spans some 120,000 distinct CDR3 sequences, roughly an eighth being singletons. Time point in this sample: patch test 1, 2 weeks after DPC sensitization. Treatment given: therapeutic diphenylcyclopropenone sensitization with weekly scalp DPC. Sequencing was performed on whole blood, taken in connection with sensitization to the hapten diphenylcyclopropenone (DPC). The receptors originated from a woman in her forties or fifties with alopecia areata. Some clones in this sample may be carry-over from other donors' samples.

The V call is TRBV20-1, the J call TRBJ1-4; D possibly corresponds to TRBD1 (5 bases). This CDR3 spans 13 amino acids. Trimming stripped 3 bases from V and 4 bases from J, with 9 bases between. Germline CDR1 and CDR2: DFQATT and SNEGSKA (reference sequence). The CDR3 loop reads CSARGQNNEKLFF. DNA of the CDR3: TGCAGTGCTAGGGGGCAGAATAATGAAAAACTGTTTTTT.

The genes are TRBV6-1 and TRBJ1-5; D unclear. Germline V gives CDR1 MNHNS, CDR2 SASEGT. V dropped 6 bases and J dropped 6 bases, with 12 bases sitting between them. The CDR3 extends over 13 amino acids. Here the CDR3 DNA reads TGTGCCAGCAGCGCCCTGAGGACTCAGCCCCAGCATTTT. Protein product: CASSALRTQPQHF.

This chain joins TRBV12-3 or TRBV12-4 and TRBJ2-2, with D unclear. The CDR3 consists of 12 residues. V dropped 7 bases and J dropped 6 bases, with 9 bases sitting between them. The CDR3 DNA reads TGTGCCAGCAACCTGGGCTCCGGGGAGCTGTTTTTT. Protein product: CASNLGSGELFF.

This clonotype was recorded many times. The gene calls are TRBV7-9 and TRBJ1-4; D not resolved. Germline-derived CDR1 and CDR2 are SEHNR and FQNEAQ (reference sequence). The ends were cut back, 5 bases at V and 0 bases at J, with 7 bases in the middle. This CDR3 comprises 14 residues. CDR3 protein: CASSKQPTNEKLFF. DNA of the CDR3: TGTGCCAGCAGCAAACAGCCAACTAATGAAAAACTGTTTTTT. Full variable domain (rest looked up from reference TRBV7-9 and TRBJ1-4): DTGVSQNPRHKITKRGQNVTFRCDPISEHNRLYWYRQTLGQGPEFLTYFQNEAQLEKSRLLSDRFSAERPKGSFSTLEIQRTEQGDSAMYLCASSKQPTNEKLFFGSGTQLSVL.

This clonotype was observed at least ten times. V is TRBV29-1 and J is TRBJ2-3; 10 nucleotides agree with TRBD2. Germline CDR1 SQVTM, CDR2 ANQGSEA. CDR3 length: 15 amino acids. V was clipped by 3 bases and J by 6 bases; unmatched bases: 9. The CDR3, as DNA: TGCAGCGTTGAGAAGCGGGGGGGCTCCAGGGATACGCAGTATTTT. Protein: CSVEKRGGSRDTQYF.

The chain links TRBV7-9 to TRBJ2-3; TRBD1 matches at 9 bases. CDR1 is SEHNR, CDR2 FQNEAQ, per germline (reference sequence). There are 14 residues in the CDR3. After removal of 8 bases from V and 5 bases from J, the junction contained 8 bases not matched to a gene. The CDR3 DNA reads TGTGCCAGCCGGTACAGGGGGCAACAAGATACGCAGTATTTT. It is translated as CASRYRGQQDTQYF.

This clonotype appeared many times. The chain joins TRBV4-1 to TRBJ1-4; D is unclear. V dropped 2 bases and J dropped 5 bases, with 12 bases sitting between them. The CDR3 sequence is 15 residues long. Germline-derived CDR1 and CDR2 are MGHRA and YSYEKL. CDR3: CASSQRSQSNEKLFF. CDR3 nucleotide sequence: TGCGCCAGCAGCCAAAGGAGCCAGTCAAATGAAAAACTGTTTTTT.

This clonotype was seen at least ten times. The chain combines TRBV3-1 with TRBJ2-1; possible D gene TRBD1, 5 bases. The CDR3 has 13 amino acids. CDR1 and CDR2 (germline): LGHDT, YNNKEL (reference sequence). Trimming stripped 4 bases from V and 9 bases from J, with 13 bases between. The CDR3 spells CASSPQGDGEQFF. The CDR3 nucleotides read TGTGCCAGCAGCCCCCAGGGCGACGGTGAGCAGTTCTTC.

This clonotype was counted a few times. V and J are TRBV6-1 and TRBJ1-1; D might be TRBD1 (6 bases). Germline V gives CDR1 MNHNS, CDR2 SASEGT. V lost 0 bases and J 10 bases, leaving 12 bases between the germline ends. The CDR3 covers 13 residues. This CDR3 is CASSEALLGGAFF. The CDR3 DNA sequence: TGTGCCAGCAGTGAAGCGCTTCTAGGGGGAGCTTTCTTT.

In its sample, this clonotype was seen many times. The CDR3 loop reads CASSFRGLAGVLGTGELFF. As DNA, the CDR3 is TGTGCCAGCAGCTTCCGGGGACTAGCGGGAGTCTTAGGCACCGGGGAGCTGTTTTTT. The V call is TRBV11-2, the J call TRBJ2-2; 14 bases are shared with TRBD2. CDR3 length: 19 residues. The germline CDR1 and CDR2 sequences are SGHAT and FQNNGV. V was pared by 3 bases and J by 4 bases, with 10 bases of the junction left unmatched. Full variable domain (remainder filled in from reference TRBV11-2 and TRBJ2-2): EAGVAQSPRYKIIEKRQSVAFWCNPISGHATLYWYQQILGQGPKLLIQFQNNGVVDDSQLPKDRFSAERLKGVDSTLKIQPAKLEDSAVYLCASSFRGLAGVLGTGELFFGEGSRLTVL.

Many counts were recorded for this clonotype. The chain combines TRBV7-6 with TRBJ2-1, with D perhaps matching TRBD1 or TRBD2 (7 bases each). The CDR3 has 14 residues. Trimming took off 2 bases at V and 6 bases at J, with 11 bases between the two ends. Germline-derived CDR1 and CDR2 are SGHVS and FNYEAQ. This CDR3 reads CASSLQGGLNEQFF. CDR3 in DNA: TGTGCCAGCAGCTTACAGGGGGGGCTCAATGAGCAGTTCTTC.

A note on this clonotype: One end of the junction does not line up with germline, which may come from a read error. The chain carries TRBV10-1 and TRBJ2-2; perhaps TRBD1 as D (6 bases). The CDR3 length is 14 residues. Per the germline V gene, CDR1 is WNHNN and CDR2 is SYGVQD (reference sequence). The CDR3 DNA reads TGCGCCAGCAGTTCGGACAGATACACCGGGGAGCTGCTTTTT. Its protein product is CASSSDRYTGELLF.

The chain carries TRBV5-1 and TRBJ2-2; D is ambiguous. The germline gives CDR1 SGHRS, CDR2 YFSETQ. Trimming removed 1 base from V and 3 bases from J, with 10 bases in between. CDR3 size: 15 residues. CDR3 nucleotide sequence: TGCGCCAGCAGCTTGTCACTGACCGACACCGGGGAGCTGTTTTTT. This gives the protein CASSLSLTDTGELFF.

There are many counts of this clonotype. The rearrangement joins TRBV5-4 to TRBJ2-7; 7 bases match TRBD2. CDR3 length equals 13 residues. The germline V gene has CDR1 SGHNT and CDR2 YYREEE (reference sequence). The trim removed 3 bases at V and 6 bases at J, leaving 6 bases unmatched. CDR3 protein: CASSSREGGEQYF. CDR3 nucleotides: TGTGCCAGCAGCTCCAGGGAGGGCGGCGAGCAGTACTTC.